This entry concerns a single T cell receptor (beta chain). The data were produced by immunoSEQ multiplex PCR, yet TCRdb's version contains in-frame clones alone and is incomplete. This sample has roughly 100,000 clones, with 85% to 90% found just once. This sample was taken from a study of blood T cell repertoires in COVID-19. The sequenced sample was peripheral blood. The sequence came from a woman older than 75 with active COVID-19.

In DNA form, the CDR3 reads TGTGCCAGCAGTGAATGGTTACAGGGGGCGCAGATTTCTGAAGCTTTCTTT. Translated: CASSEWLQGAQISEAFF. V usage is TRBV25-1 and J usage is TRBJ1-1, with 9 nucleotides matching TRBD1. CDR3 length equals 17 residues. Germline CDR1 and CDR2: MGHDK and SYGVNS. Trimming removed 1 base from V and 6 bases from J; junction bases left unmatched: 12. Combining the CDR3 with reference TRBV25-1 and TRBJ1-1 gives the whole variable domain EADIYQTPRYLVIGTGKKITLECSQTMGHDKMYWYQQDPGMELHLIHYSYGVNSTEKGDLSSESTVSRIRTEHFPLTLESARPSHTSQYLCASSEWLQGAQISEAFFGQGTRLTVV.